These T cell receptor beta chains were read from a single sample in a study of OX40 agonist ivuxolimab in advanced cancers. TCRdb keeps only in-frame clones here, not all; method: immunoSEQ multiplex PCR. This repertoire shows about 20,000 clones, around nine tenths found once; its top ten account for roughly 60%. This sample comprised CD4+ or CD8+ T cells sorted from blood, obtained in a trial of the OX40 agonist ivuxolimab. The source is an adult with an advanced solid tumor such as melanoma, head and neck, liver or kidney cancer. The CDR3 runs from the conserved cysteine through the conserved F or W. Each record gives: D gene, V gene, clone size, J gene, CDR3 DNA, CDR3 protein. The D gene is left open where the match is weak. Where a row states a size, it is once, few, many or the class of an expanded clone; other rows omit it.

>.|TRBV15|.|TRBJ1-4
TGTGCCACCAGCAGCGGGTCGTTTTATGAAAAACTGTTTTTT
CATSSGSFYEKLFF
>TRBD1|TRBV19|.|TRBJ2-7
TGTGCCAGTAGTATCTCGACAGGGGGCCTGCAGTACTTC
CASSISTGGLQYF
>.|TRBV6-1|.|TRBJ1-5
TGTGCCAGCAGTGAACTGGAAGGGATAGGGCGTCAGCCCCAGCATTTT
CASSELEGIGRQPQHF
>.|TRBV5-1|.|TRBJ2-1
TGCGCCAGCAGCCCGTGGGGGGGGCAGGATGAGCAGTTCTTC
CASSPWGGQDEQFF
>TRBD2|TRBV4-1|once|TRBJ2-3
TGCGCCAGCAGCCAGGGGACTAGCGGGGCCACAGATACGCAGTATTTT
CASSQGTSGATDTQYF
>.|TRBV20-1|few|TRBJ1-3
TGCAGTGCCCCGTTTGGAAACACCATATATTTT
CSAPFGNTIYF
>.|TRBV2|once|TRBJ2-5
TGTGCCAGCAGTGAGACTCAGCACCAAGAGACCCAGTACTTC
CASSETQHQETQYF
>.|TRBV30|.|TRBJ1-5
TGTGCCTGGAGTGGGGTGGGCAATCAGCCCCAGCATTTT
CAWSGVGNQPQHF
>.|TRBV6-1|.|TRBJ1-2
TGTGCCAGCAGTGAAACCGGGGCAGCGTCTAACTATGGCTACACCTTC
CASSETGAASNYGYTF
>.|TRBV7-6|.|TRBJ2-2
TGTGCCAGCAGCCCGGCGGACACCGGGGAGCTGTTTTTT
CASSPADTGELFF
>.|TRBV2|.|TRBJ1-5
TGTGCCAGCAGTGAGTGGGGGAATAGCAATCAGCCCCAGCATTTT
CASSEWGNSNQPQHF
>TRBD2|TRBV27|.|TRBJ2-3
TGTGCCAGCAGTTTCCTCCCGGGACTAGTAGACGGTGATACGCAGTATTTT
CASSFLPGLVDGDTQYF
>.|TRBV30|few|TRBJ1-4
TGTGCCTGGAGTGGGTCCACTAATGAAAAACTGTTTTTT
CAWSGSTNEKLFF
>.|TRBV5-1|few|TRBJ2-1
TGCGCCAGCAGCCATCTCAGAGAGAGCTCCTACAATGAGCAGTTCTTC
CASSHLRESSYNEQFF
>.|TRBV25-1|.|TRBJ1-1
TGTGCCAGCAGGGGGGGGGCTGAAGCTTTCTTT
CASRGGAEAFF
>.|TRBV28|.|TRBJ2-1
TGTGCCAGCAGTCCGGGACCGTCCTACAATGAGCAGTTCTTC
CASSPGPSYNEQFF
>TRBD1|TRBV4-1|once|TRBJ2-3
TGCGCCAGCAGCCAAGTACAGGGGGGAACAGATACGCAGTATTTT
CASSQVQGGTDTQYF
>TRBD1|TRBV4-1|once|TRBJ2-7
TGCGCCAGCAGCCAAGTGGGGGACAGGGATACCTACGAGCAGTACTTC
CASSQVGDRDTYEQYF
>.|TRBV13|.|TRBJ2-7
TGTGCCAGCAGCTTCCGGGACCTCGGCGAGCAGTACTTC
CASSFRDLGEQYF
>.|TRBV30|.|TRBJ1-2
TGTGCCTGGAGTGTGGGGCTGGGGGGCTACACCTTC
CAWSVGLGGYTF
>.|TRBV19|once|TRBJ1-2
TGTGCCACTAGACTGGACAGCGAACCTAACTATGGCTACACCTTC
CATRLDSEPNYGYTF
>.|TRBV7-9|.|TRBJ2-3
TGTGCCAGCAGCTTCCCCCCCAGCGCAGATACGCAGTATTTT
CASSFPPSADTQYF
>TRBD1|TRBV15|.|TRBJ1-5
TGTGCCACCAGCAGAGATAGGGCCAGGGGGCGCCCAGCCCAGCATTTT
CATSRDRARGRPAQHF
>.|TRBV6-5|.|TRBJ2-3
TGTGCCAGCAGTGCACTGGGTCTGTCGGATACGCAGTATTTT
CASSALGLSDTQYF
>TRBD2|TRBV27|.|TRBJ2-7
TGTGCCAGCAGCAATGACGGGGGGTCACCCTACGAGCAGTACTTC
CASSNDGGSPYEQYF
>TRBD1|TRBV2|.|TRBJ1-2
TGTGCCAGGGACGCGGACAGGGGGCTTGGCTACACCTTC
CARDADRGLGYTF
>TRBD1|TRBV7-6|.|TRBJ1-2
TGTGCCAGCAGCCCCATTTGGACAGGGGGCTTAGAAGGCTACACCTTC
CASSPIWTGGLEGYTF
>.|TRBV19|.|TRBJ2-1
TGTGCCAGTAGTATATCGGGCAATGGGAACAATGAGCAGTTCTTC
CASSISGNGNNEQFF
>TRBD1|TRBV19|.|TRBJ2-2
TGTGCCAGTAGTAACCTCCGGGACAGGCTCACGGGCGGGGAGCTGTTTTTT
CASSNLRDRLTGGELFF
>TRBD1|TRBV7-9|few|TRBJ1-2
TGTGCCAGCAGCCTCGGGACAGGGGAAGGCTACACCTTC
CASSLGTGEGYTF
>.|TRBV6-5|.|TRBJ2-5
TGTGCCAGCAGCTCCCTAAACCAAGAGACCCAGTACTTC
CASSSLNQETQYF
>TRBD1|TRBV11-1|.|TRBJ2-7
TGTGCCAGCAGCTTAGCCGACAGGGTCCTCGACGAGCAGTACTTC
CASSLADRVLDEQYF
>TRBD1|TRBV6-5|.|TRBJ1-1
TGTGCCAGCAGTTTTCAGGGGGCGTTGACTGAAGCTTTCTTT
CASSFQGALTEAFF
>.|TRBV5-6|.|TRBJ2-3
TGTGCCAGCAGCCGCGGTGGGGGGGATACGCAGTATTTT
CASSRGGGDTQYF
>.|TRBV7-9|.|TRBJ2-5
TGTGCCAGCAGCTTGGACGGGGAGACCCAGTACTTC
CASSLDGETQYF
>.|TRBV21-1|.|TRBJ2-3
TGTGCCAGCAGCATACGGGGGCGTGCGGATACGCAGTATTTT
CASSIRGRADTQYF
>.|TRBV7-6|.|TRBJ2-1
TGTGCCAGCAGCTTAGTTGGGGAAGGCTCCTACAATGAGCAGTTCTTC
CASSLVGEGSYNEQFF
>.|TRBV4-2|.|TRBJ1-5
TGTGCCAGCAGCCAAGAAATCGCGGGAAGGGATAGCAATCAGCCCCAGCATTTT
CASSQEIAGRDSNQPQHF
>.|TRBV7-9|.|TRBJ1-6
TGTGCCAGCAGCTTACTGGACGGGGAGTATAATTCACCCCTCCACTTT
CASSLLDGEYNSPLHF
>.|TRBV27|.|TRBJ1-5
TGTGCCAGCAGCCCTGGCGGGGATCAGCCCCAGCATTTT
CASSPGGDQPQHF
>.|TRBV5-1|.|TRBJ2-1
TGCGCCAGCAGCCAGTTAGCGGAAAGCTCCTACAATGAGCAGTTCTTC
CASSQLAESSYNEQFF
>.|TRBV7-8|.|TRBJ2-3
TGTGCCAGCAGCCCCCCCGAACTTCCAAGGAGCACAGATACGCAGTATTTT
CASSPPELPRSTDTQYF
>.|TRBV27|.|TRBJ2-7
TGTGCCAGCAGTTTATTCAGCCGCTCCTACGAGCAGTACTTC
CASSLFSRSYEQYF
>.|TRBV5-1|.|TRBJ1-1
TGCGCCAGCAGTCAGGGGTACACTGAAGCTTTCTTT
CASSQGYTEAFF
>.|TRBV14|.|TRBJ2-1
TGTGCCAGCAGCCAAATTGGACAGAGCTTCAATGAGCAGTTCTTC
CASSQIGQSFNEQFF
>TRBD2|TRBV5-1|.|TRBJ2-1
TGCGCCAGCAGCTCTAGCGGGGGACTAAACAATGAGCAGTTCTTC
CASSSSGGLNNEQFF
>TRBD1|TRBV30|once|TRBJ2-4
TGTGCCTGGAGTGTATCAGGGGGCTCAAACATTCAGTACTTC
CAWSVSGGSNIQYF
>.|TRBV10-3|once|TRBJ1-4
TGTGCCATCAGTGATAAGACAGGAACTAATGAAAAACTGTTTTTT
CAISDKTGTNEKLFF
>TRBD1|TRBV7-9|.|TRBJ1-2
TGTGCCAGCAGCTACGGGGACAGCTATGGCTACACCTTC
CASSYGDSYGYTF
>.|TRBV18|.|TRBJ2-7
TGTGCCAGCTCACCAGAGGACAGCTCAAAGTTTTACGAGCAGTACTTC
CASSPEDSSKFYEQYF
>TRBD1|TRBV5-3|.|TRBJ1-5
TGTGCCAGAACGTCAGGGGGCGACCAGCCCCAGCATTTT
CARTSGGDQPQHF
>.|TRBV7-9|.|TRBJ2-7
TGTGCCAGCAGCTTAGGGTCCTACGAGCAGTACTTC
CASSLGSYEQYF
>.|TRBV12-5|.|TRBJ2-2
TGTGCTAGTGGTTTGGTCATCTGGGCAGGGAACACCGGGGAGCTGTTTTTT
CASGLVIWAGNTGELFF
>.|TRBV5-1|.|TRBJ1-6
TGCGCCAGCAGCTTGGAGGGAGGGGGAAATTCACCCCTCCACTTT
CASSLEGGGNSPLHF
>TRBD1|TRBV19|.|TRBJ1-4
TGTGCCAGTAACGCCGGGACAGGGCCGGGCGAAAAACTGTTTTTT
CASNAGTGPGEKLFF
>TRBD1|TRBV30|.|TRBJ1-2
TGTGCCTGGAGCGTCCTTGGACAGGAAGGGAACTATGGCTACACCTTC
CAWSVLGQEGNYGYTF
>TRBD2|TRBV27|once|TRBJ2-7
TGTGCCAGCAGTAATAGCGGGGGGCCGAGAGAGCAGTACTTC
CASSNSGGPREQYF
>.|TRBV27|.|TRBJ2-2
TGTGCCAGCATGAGGCAGGGGTACACCGGGGAGCTGTTTTTT
CASMRQGYTGELFF
>.|TRBV2|.|TRBJ1-1
TGTGCCAGCAGCGCGACTGAGGGGGAAAAGACTGAAGCTTTCTTT
CASSATEGEKTEAFF
>.|TRBV4-2|.|TRBJ2-1
TGTGCCAGCAGCCAAGGTCTGGCAGGCTCGGCGAATGAGCAGTTCTTC
CASSQGLAGSANEQFF